These 14 T cell receptor beta chains share one sample of origin, sequenced in a study of blood T cells in healthy people across ages. A sample-barcoded 5' primer and a J-beta primer mix were used in a second PCR of roughly 6 to 11 cycles. From the 5' RACE reads, TCRdb called clonotypes with MiXCR, one entry per CDR3 protein. The profile covers about 670,000 distinct CDR3 sequences, with 52% appearing a single time and approximately 13% taken by the ten largest. The specimen was blood. The receptors come from a woman over 75 in good health.

Regarding this clonotype: Germline is not matched at one junction end, which may reflect a read error. The chain combines TRBV7-9 with TRBJ1-2, with D unresolved. Germline V lookup: CDR1 SEHNR, CDR2 FQNEAQ (reference sequence). This CDR3 has 13 residues. The CDR3, as DNA: TGTGCCAGCAGCGTAGCCCAACAAAGTGGCTACACCTTC. Protein: CASSVAQQSGYTF.

This rearrangement joins TRBV7-3 to TRBJ2-2; 14 positions agree with TRBD2. CDR1 SGHTA and CDR2 FQGTGA come from the germline V gene. The CDR3 length is 19 residues. V gave up 5 bases and J gave up 5 bases; unmatched junction bases: 13. CDR3 nucleotide sequence: TGTGCCAGCAGCGCCCCGGGACTAGCGGGAGCCAAGGGAACCGGGGAGCTGTTTTTT. This encodes CASSAPGLAGAKGTGELFF.

This clonotype was seen repeatedly, ten times or more. The chain is built from TRBV27 and TRBJ2-7; TRBD1 aligns across 8 bases. Germline V gene sequence: CDR1 MNHEY, CDR2 SMNVEV (reference sequence). V lost 5 bases, J lost 5 bases, and 8 bases stayed unmatched. The CDR3 has 14 amino acids. In DNA form, the CDR3 reads TGTGCCAGCAGTCGGACAGGGATTGGGAACGAGCAGTACTTC. It yields the protein CASSRTGIGNEQYF.

Of note for this clonotype: A read error may be the cause here, since a much bigger clone is one base away. This rearrangement joins TRBV2 to TRBJ2-7, with 10 bases lining up with TRBD2. The J call is in doubt because the DNA end fits TRBJ2-5 better. This CDR3 comprises 15 residues. Germline-derived CDR1 and CDR2 are SNHLY and FYNNEI. CDR3 amino acids: CASSTDGLAEETQYF. DNA of the CDR3: TGTGCCAGCAGTACTGACGGACTAGCGGAAGAGACCCAGTACTTC.

This chain joins TRBV5-1 and TRBJ1-1, with D uncertain. The CDR3 loop spans 14 amino acids. V shed 5 bases and J shed 3 bases, with 14 bases lying between them. Germline CDR1 SGHRS, CDR2 YFSETQ. CDR3 protein: CASRSRSGDTEAFF. CDR3 in DNA: TGCGCCAGCAGGAGCCGGTCCGGAGACACTGAAGCTTTCTTT.

This clonotype was seen once. V usage is TRBV5-1 and J usage is TRBJ2-2, with a possible D match to TRBD2 (5 bases). Germline V gene sequence: CDR1 SGHRS, CDR2 YFSETQ. V was pared by 4 bases and J by 7 bases, with 17 bases between. The CDR3 sequence is 15 residues long. Here the CDR3 reads CASSPPRTGNGELFF. The CDR3 DNA reads as TGCGCCAGCAGCCCGCCCCGGACGGGGAACGGGGAGCTGTTTTTT.

This clonotype was observed once. The chain links TRBV10-2 to TRBJ2-5; 10 nucleotides agree with TRBD2. The CDR3 consists of 16 residues. CDR1 and CDR2 (germline): WSHSY, SAAADI. With V trimmed by 0 bases and J by 11 bases, 12 bases remained unmatched. The CDR3: CASSESASGSTREQYF. DNA for the CDR3: TGCGCCAGCAGTGAGTCGGCTAGCGGGAGTACTAGGGAGCAGTACTTC.

The chain combines TRBV28 with TRBJ2-5; D is ambiguous. Looked up from germline, CDR1 is MDHEN and CDR2 is SYDVKM. Between the trimmed V and J ends, which lost 7 bases and 0 bases, there was a span of 15 bases. This CDR3 spans 15 amino acids. The CDR3 bases are TGTGCCAGCATCCCTTCCCCACCGTACCAAGAGACCCAGTACTTC. Translation gives CASIPSPPYQETQYF.

Many counts were recorded for this clonotype. The V and J genes are TRBV5-6 and TRBJ2-1; 8 bases line up with TRBD1. Germline CDR1 and CDR2: SGHDT and YYEEEE. Unmatched junction bases numbered 3, after V lost 0 bases and J lost 4 bases. The CDR3 has 15 amino acids. This chain's CDR3 is CASSLVDRGYNEQFF. As DNA, the CDR3 is TGTGCCAGCAGCTTGGTTGACAGGGGATACAATGAGCAGTTCTTC.

A single count supports this clonotype. A much larger clone differs from this one at a single base, so this may be a read error. Since the CDR3 does not end with the conserved phenylalanine or tryptophan, this likely comes from a read error. The chain links TRBV27 to TRBJ2-1, with D maybe TRBD2 (6 bases). This CDR3 has 16 residues. CDR1 is MNHEY and CDR2 is SMNVEV in the germline V gene (reference sequence). Deletions cut 3 bases from V and 1 base from J, with 13 bases between. The CDR3 DNA reads TGTGCCAGCAGTTTTCTACCAGCGGGTTCCTACAATGAGCAGTTCTAC. The encoded protein is CASSFLPAGSYNEQFY.

J is TRBJ2-3 and V is TRBV20-1, with 7 bases matching TRBD2. The CDR3 consists of 16 residues. V lost 1 base to trimming and J lost 2 bases; unmatched junction nucleotides: 9. Per germline, CDR1 DFQATT and CDR2 SNEGSKA (reference sequence). The CDR3 here is CSARVYGRETTDTQYF. The CDR3 DNA is TGCAGTGCTAGAGTTTATGGGCGGGAGACCACAGATACGCAGTATTTT.

This clonotype was seen ten or more times. V and J are TRBV28 and TRBJ2-7, with 8 positions matching TRBD1. V gave up 5 bases and J gave up 2 bases; unmatched junction bases: 14. This CDR3 is built from 17 residues. Germline V gene lookup returns CDR1 MDHEN and CDR2 SYDVKM. DNA of the CDR3: TGTGCCAGCAGTCTAGGGGGGACAGGAACCAGTCCCTACGAGCAGTACTTC. This sequence encodes CASSLGGTGTSPYEQYF.

V gene TRBV5-4 combines with J gene TRBJ2-3; 9 nucleotides agree with TRBD2. V shed 4 bases, J shed 2 bases, and the junction held 5 bases outside the gene matches. The germline V gene encodes CDR1 SGHNT and CDR2 YYREEE (reference sequence). This CDR3 is built from 15 residues. The chain's CDR3 is CASSEGLANTDTQYF. The DNA of the CDR3 is TGTGCCAGCAGCGAGGGACTAGCCAACACAGATACGCAGTATTTT. The full variable domain, its missing parts supplied by reference TRBV5-4 and TRBJ2-3, is ETGVTQSPTHLIKTRGQQVTLRCSSQSGHNTVSWYQQALGQGPQFIFQYYREEENGRGNFPPRFSGLQFPNYSSELNVNALELDDSALYLCASSEGLANTDTQYFGPGTRLTVL.

The J gene is TRBJ2-1, the V gene TRBV19; D may be TRBD1 (6 bases). Trimming pared 7 bases from V and 0 bases from J, leaving 13 bases between. The CDR3 covers 15 residues. The germline gives CDR1 LNHDA, CDR2 SQIVND (reference sequence). The CDR3 region is CASKLRGSSYNEQFF. The CDR3 DNA follows: TGTGCCAGTAAGTTGAGGGGGAGCTCCTACAATGAGCAGTTCTTC.